This T cell receptor beta chain stems from a study of breast tumors, draining lymph nodes, adjacent tissues. About this clonotype: What it binds is unknown.

One entry per CDR3 protein, called by TCRdb with MiXCR from the multiplex PCR reads. Among roughly 110,000 distinct CDR3 sequences listed, about 31% were seen once. Study-wide points: The data were judged consistent with most tumor T cells coming from lymph node and expanding in tumor. That most tumor T cells come from lymph nodes remained unproven. Tumor TCR diversity was below lymph nodes but above nontumor tissue. Tumor and nontumor repertoires were significantly more similar in luminal-like than in basal-like breast cancer.

The lymph nodes were axillary draining lymph nodes from breast cancer patients. Germline lookup yields CDR1 SNHLY and CDR2 FYNNEI. V shed 8 bases, J shed 14 bases, and the junction held 13 bases outside the gene matches. The CDR3 has 13 residues. J is TRBJ1-5 and V is TRBV2; 9 bases match TRBD1. The sequence was obtained from a female donor with breast cancer. Some clones in this sample may be carry-over from other donors' samples. Sample: axillary lymph node tissue. The CDR3 nucleotides are TGTGCCAGCCTTGGACAGGGGAGGGTCTACGAGCATTTT. Its translation: CASLGQGRVYEHF.